This T cell receptor (beta chain) is from a study of T cell changes during pregnancy in multiple sclerosis. Produced via immunoSEQ multiplex PCR; TCRdb's table is partial and in-frame only. The table records roughly 93,000 clones, about 92% of them present only once. Germline CDR1 is SEHNR and CDR2 is FQNEAQ (reference sequence). V was cut by 5 bases and J by 2 bases, with 12 bases left in between. This CDR3 contains 14 residues. This chain links TRBV7-9 with TRBJ1-2; TRBD1 is a possible D gene (5 bases). The sequence derives from a female donor with multiple sclerosis, enrolled in a pregnancy study. The sequences come from peripheral blood, collected after pregnancy. This CDR3 is CASSEGVDNYGYTF. Here the CDR3 DNA reads TGTGCCAGCAGCGAAGGGGTGGACAACTATGGCTACACCTTC.